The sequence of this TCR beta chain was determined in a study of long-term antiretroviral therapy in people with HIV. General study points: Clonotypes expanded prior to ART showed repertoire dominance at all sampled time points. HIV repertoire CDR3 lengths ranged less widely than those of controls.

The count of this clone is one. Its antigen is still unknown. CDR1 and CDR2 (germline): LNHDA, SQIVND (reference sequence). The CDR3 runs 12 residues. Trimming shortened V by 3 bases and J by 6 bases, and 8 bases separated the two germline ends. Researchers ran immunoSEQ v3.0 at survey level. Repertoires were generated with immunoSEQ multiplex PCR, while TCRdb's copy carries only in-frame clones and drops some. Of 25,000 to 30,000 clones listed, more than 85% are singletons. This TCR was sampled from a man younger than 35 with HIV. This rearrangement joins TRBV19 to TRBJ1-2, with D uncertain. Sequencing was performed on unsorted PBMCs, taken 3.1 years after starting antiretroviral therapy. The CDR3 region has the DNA TGTGCCAGTAGTATCGGTGGGGATGGCTACACCTTC. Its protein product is CASSIGGDGYTF.